This is a list of T cell receptor beta chains from one sample in a study of beta chain features in type 1 diabetes. Measured with immunoSEQ multiplex PCR; TCRdb has only the in-frame clones, and not every one. There are under 300,000 clones in the sample; roughly 14% occur only once, and just under 0.02% lies in the top ten. The sequenced material came from naive CD4+ T cells from blood. Receptors were obtained from a man younger than 40 with type 1 diabetes. CDR3s leave out the opening cysteine and the closing phenylalanine or tryptophan. The order of the fields is V gene, D gene, CDR3 protein. D genes are given only for firm matches.

v_call: TRBV7-9; d_call: NA; cdr3_aa: ASSLPVGAAIRTDTQY
v_call: TRBV5-4; d_call: NA; cdr3_aa: ASSLGGSSGYT
v_call: TRBV7-2; d_call: NA; cdr3_aa: ASSLTLSHTGF
v_call: TRBV2; d_call: TRBD2; cdr3_aa: ASIPQGGLARHNEQF
v_call: TRBV6-5; d_call: TRBD1; cdr3_aa: ASSYSKGTANYGYT
v_call: TRBV9; d_call: NA; cdr3_aa: ASSVGGGLTSYGYT
v_call: TRBV4-1; d_call: TRBD2; cdr3_aa: ASSQDSGLAGRGTQY
v_call: TRBV6-6; d_call: NA; cdr3_aa: ASSYSRGYDYGYT
v_call: TRBV4-1; d_call: TRBD2; cdr3_aa: ASSRTSGNTDTQY
v_call: TRBV2; d_call: NA; cdr3_aa: ASRLAAYQPQH
v_call: TRBV5-6; d_call: NA; cdr3_aa: ASSYGGLEAEQY
v_call: TRBV29-1; d_call: NA; cdr3_aa: SVEGATEAF
v_call: TRBV11-2; d_call: NA; cdr3_aa: ASSLGGGTQY
v_call: TRBV9; d_call: NA; cdr3_aa: ASSVSFNSNVLT
v_call: TRBV12-5; d_call: TRBD1; cdr3_aa: ASGLGQENTEAF
v_call: TRBV28; d_call: NA; cdr3_aa: ASSFRRTATEAF
v_call: TRBV20-1; d_call: NA; cdr3_aa: SARDMEQF
v_call: TRBV27; d_call: NA; cdr3_aa: ASSKGGATQF
v_call: TRBV2; d_call: NA; cdr3_aa: ASSERWAEAF
v_call: TRBV30; d_call: TRBD1; cdr3_aa: AWRLQGAYEQY
v_call: TRBV11-3; d_call: NA; cdr3_aa: ASSFRGHGYT
v_call: TRBV30; d_call: NA; cdr3_aa: AWSEEDTEAF
v_call: TRBV5-6; d_call: NA; cdr3_aa: ASSLGYEQY
v_call: TRBV18; d_call: TRBD1; cdr3_aa: ASSADRRLIPYGYT
v_call: TRBV19; d_call: TRBD2; cdr3_aa: ASSRTSGGPPRETQY
v_call: TRBV30; d_call: TRBD1; cdr3_aa: AWRGQGFTEAF
v_call: TRBV5-1; d_call: TRBD1; cdr3_aa: ASSVGTGTGGNTIY
v_call: TRBV7-9; d_call: NA; cdr3_aa: ASSLDWGDYGYT
v_call: TRBV30; d_call: TRBD1; cdr3_aa: AWQPTGVAEAF
v_call: TRBV29-1; d_call: NA; cdr3_aa: SVEGFGENIQY
v_call: TRBV19; d_call: TRBD2; cdr3_aa: ASSSPGLAGLYEQY
v_call: TRBV5-1; d_call: NA; cdr3_aa: ASSLGQGGLGNEQF
v_call: TRBV29-1; d_call: NA; cdr3_aa: SVGRVGELF
v_call: TRBV5-1; d_call: TRBD2; cdr3_aa: ASSAEAGGPQETQY
v_call: TRBV2; d_call: NA; cdr3_aa: ASKIRGAGETQY
v_call: TRBV6-6; d_call: TRBD1; cdr3_aa: ASTTGQPYNEQF
v_call: TRBV5-1; d_call: NA; cdr3_aa: ASREGMGRETQY
v_call: TRBV4-1; d_call: TRBD1; cdr3_aa: ASSQVPGQWPGEQY
v_call: TRBV6-5; d_call: NA; cdr3_aa: ASTPRSPAHEQF
v_call: TRBV7-9; d_call: NA; cdr3_aa: ASSLLSGTQY
v_call: TRBV30; d_call: NA; cdr3_aa: AWSRDSLDEKLF
v_call: TRBV4-1; d_call: NA; cdr3_aa: ASSSKGGGWYTEAF
v_call: TRBV29-1; d_call: NA; cdr3_aa: SADCVRNTGELF
v_call: TRBV6-5; d_call: NA; cdr3_aa: ASGPRLSYEQY
v_call: TRBV6-5; d_call: TRBD2; cdr3_aa: ASSYTSGSGYEQY
v_call: TRBV29-1; d_call: NA; cdr3_aa: SVGADQETQY
v_call: TRBV2; d_call: NA; cdr3_aa: ASSRTGLNTEAF
v_call: TRBV7-9; d_call: NA; cdr3_aa: ASSSAREFQTQY
v_call: TRBV7-9; d_call: TRBD2; cdr3_aa: ASSFPRTSPGRDEQF